This T cell receptor (beta chain) was recorded in a study of T cells in localized non-small cell lung cancer. Profiling relied on immunoSEQ multiplex PCR, and the TCRdb table lists in-frame clones only, not all of them. The table lists tens of thousands of clones, approximately 89% of them singletons. This clone was counted once. Its specificity is unknown. Per germline, CDR1 MDHEN and CDR2 SYDVKM. CDR3 length: 12 amino acids. Trimming removed 10 bases from V and 2 bases from J, with 12 bases in between. Study observations and caveats: Sequencing covered just one tumor region, so heterogeneity cannot be ruled out. Paired adjacent lung recovered a median around 62 of the top 100 tumor clones. The greatest T cell clonality was found in uninvolved adjacent lung (higher than in tumor).

V is TRBV28 and J is TRBJ2-7; D unclear. The specimen comprised peripheral blood, sampled before any cancer treatment. This TCR came from a female donor older than 55 with stage I lung adenocarcinoma. The CDR3 loop is CATNGRPYEQYF. As DNA, the CDR3 is TGTGCCACAAATGGACGGCCCTACGAGCAGTACTTC. Full variable domain (missing parts from reference TRBV28 and TRBJ2-7): DVKVTQSSRYLVKRTGEKVFLECVQDMDHENMFWYRQDPGLGLRLIYFSYDVKMKEKGDIPEGYSVSREKKERFSLILESASTNQTSMYLCATNGRPYEQYFGPGTRLTVT.